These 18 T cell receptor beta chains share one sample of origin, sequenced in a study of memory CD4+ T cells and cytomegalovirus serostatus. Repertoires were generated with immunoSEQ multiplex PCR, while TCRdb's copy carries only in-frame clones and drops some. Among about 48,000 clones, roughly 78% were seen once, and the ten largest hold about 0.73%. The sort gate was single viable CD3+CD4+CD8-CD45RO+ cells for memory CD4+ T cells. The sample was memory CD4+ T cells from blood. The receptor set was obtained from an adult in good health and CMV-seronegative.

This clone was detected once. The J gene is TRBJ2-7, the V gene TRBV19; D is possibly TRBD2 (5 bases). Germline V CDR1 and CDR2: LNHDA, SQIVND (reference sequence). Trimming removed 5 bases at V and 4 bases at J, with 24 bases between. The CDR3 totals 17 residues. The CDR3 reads CASSSRTWAAGKYEQYF. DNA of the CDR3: TGTGCCAGTAGTTCACGGACTTGGGCAGCCGGCAAATACGAGCAGTACTTC.

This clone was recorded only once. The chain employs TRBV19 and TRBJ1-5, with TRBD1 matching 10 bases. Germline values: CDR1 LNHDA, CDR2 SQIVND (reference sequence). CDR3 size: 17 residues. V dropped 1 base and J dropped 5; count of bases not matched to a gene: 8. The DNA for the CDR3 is TGTGCCAGTAGTATAGCCTTAGGGACAGGGGATGATCAGCCCCAGCATTTT. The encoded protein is CASSIALGTGDDQPQHF.

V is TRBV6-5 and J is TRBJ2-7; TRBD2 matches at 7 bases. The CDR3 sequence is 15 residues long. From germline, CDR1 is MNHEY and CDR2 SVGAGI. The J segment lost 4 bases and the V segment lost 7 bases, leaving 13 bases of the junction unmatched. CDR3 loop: CASNEGRENRYEQYF. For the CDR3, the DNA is TGTGCCAGCAATGAGGGGCGGGAGAATCGATACGAGCAGTACTTC.

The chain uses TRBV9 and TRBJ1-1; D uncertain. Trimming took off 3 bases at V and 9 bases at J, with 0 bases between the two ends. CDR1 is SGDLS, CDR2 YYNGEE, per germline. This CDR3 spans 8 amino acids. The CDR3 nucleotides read TGTGCCAGCAGCGAAGCTTTCTTT. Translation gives CASSEAFF. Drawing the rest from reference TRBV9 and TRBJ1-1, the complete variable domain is DSGVTQTPKHLITATGQRVTLRCSPRSGDLSVYWYQQSLDQGLQFLIQYYNGEERAKGNILERFSAQQFPDLHSELNLSSLELGDSALYFCASSEAFFGQGTRLTVV.

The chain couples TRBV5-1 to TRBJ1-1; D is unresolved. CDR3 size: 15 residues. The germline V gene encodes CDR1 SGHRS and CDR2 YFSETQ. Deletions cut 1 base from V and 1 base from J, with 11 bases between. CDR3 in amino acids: CASSLLHDKNTEAFF. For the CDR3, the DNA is TGCGCCAGCAGCTTGCTCCATGACAAGAACACTGAAGCTTTCTTT.

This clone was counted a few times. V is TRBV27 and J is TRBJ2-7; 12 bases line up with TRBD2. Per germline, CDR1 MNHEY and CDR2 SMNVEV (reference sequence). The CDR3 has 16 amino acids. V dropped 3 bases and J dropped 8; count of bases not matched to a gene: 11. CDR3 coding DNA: TGTGCCAGCAGTTTGGTTCTAGCGGGGGGGCCTCTACAGCAGTACTTC. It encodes CASSLVLAGGPLQQYF.

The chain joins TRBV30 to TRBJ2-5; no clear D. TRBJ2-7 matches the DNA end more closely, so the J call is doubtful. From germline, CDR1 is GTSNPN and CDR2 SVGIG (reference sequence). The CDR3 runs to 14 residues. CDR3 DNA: TGTGCCTGGAGTGGGGCGTTACTTGGCTACGAGCAGTACTTC. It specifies CAWSGALLGYEQYF.

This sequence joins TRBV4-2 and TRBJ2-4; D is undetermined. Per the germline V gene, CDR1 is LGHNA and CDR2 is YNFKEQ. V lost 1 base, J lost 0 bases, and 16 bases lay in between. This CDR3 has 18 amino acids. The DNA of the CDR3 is TGTGCCAGCAGCCAAGGTCAGGTTGGTCTCTTAGCCAAAAACATTCAGTACTTC. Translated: CASSQGQVGLLAKNIQYF.

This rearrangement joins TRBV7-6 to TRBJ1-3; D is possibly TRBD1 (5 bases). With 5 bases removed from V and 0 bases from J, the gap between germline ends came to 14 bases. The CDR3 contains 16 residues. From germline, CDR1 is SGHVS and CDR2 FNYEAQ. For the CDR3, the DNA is TGTGCCAGCAGCAGGGGACGGGTAAACTCTGGAAACACCATATATTTT. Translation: CASSRGRVNSGNTIYF.

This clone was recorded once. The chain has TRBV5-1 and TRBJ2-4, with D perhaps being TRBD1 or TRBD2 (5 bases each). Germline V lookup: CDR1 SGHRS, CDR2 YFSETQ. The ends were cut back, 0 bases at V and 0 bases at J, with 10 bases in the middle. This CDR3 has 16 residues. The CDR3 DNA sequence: TGCGCCAGCAGCTTGGGGGGGAGCGGAGCCAAAAACATTCAGTACTTC. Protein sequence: CASSLGGSGAKNIQYF.

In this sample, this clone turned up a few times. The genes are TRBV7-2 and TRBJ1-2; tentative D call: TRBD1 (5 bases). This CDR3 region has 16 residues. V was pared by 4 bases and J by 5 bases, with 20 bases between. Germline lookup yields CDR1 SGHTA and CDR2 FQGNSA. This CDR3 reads CASSSPPGRVGYGYTF. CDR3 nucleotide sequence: TGTGCCAGCAGCTCTCCGCCGGGACGCGTTGGATATGGCTACACCTTC.

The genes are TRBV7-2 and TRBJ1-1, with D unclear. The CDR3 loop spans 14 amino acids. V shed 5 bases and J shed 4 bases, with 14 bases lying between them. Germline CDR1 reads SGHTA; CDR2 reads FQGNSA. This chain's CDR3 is CASSLVRGSTEAFF. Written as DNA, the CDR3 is TGTGCCAGCAGCCTCGTCCGGGGTAGCACTGAAGCTTTCTTT.

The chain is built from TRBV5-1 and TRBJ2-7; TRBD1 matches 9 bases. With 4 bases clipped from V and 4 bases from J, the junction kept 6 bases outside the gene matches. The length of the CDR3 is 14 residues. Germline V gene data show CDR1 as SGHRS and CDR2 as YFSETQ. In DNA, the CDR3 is TGCGCCAGCAGCGGGGGGGACAGGGTATACGAGCAGTACTTC. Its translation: CASSGGDRVYEQYF.

The CDR3 here is CASGDDKRGGLREQYF. CDR3 nucleotide sequence: TGCGCCAGCGGCGACGACAAAAGAGGGGGCTTAAGGGAGCAGTACTTC. The rearrangement uses TRBV5-1 and TRBJ2-7; 7 bases are shared with TRBD1. Germline lookup yields CDR1 SGHRS and CDR2 YFSETQ. The CDR3 covers 16 residues. Germline trimming cut 7 bases from V and 7 bases from J; bases unmatched to any gene: 20.

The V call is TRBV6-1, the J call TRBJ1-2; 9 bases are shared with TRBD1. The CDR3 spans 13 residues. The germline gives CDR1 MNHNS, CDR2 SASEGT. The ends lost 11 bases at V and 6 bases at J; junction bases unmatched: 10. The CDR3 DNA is TGTGCCGCCCAGGGACAGGGCCTCCATGGCTACACCTTC. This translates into CAAQGQGLHGYTF.

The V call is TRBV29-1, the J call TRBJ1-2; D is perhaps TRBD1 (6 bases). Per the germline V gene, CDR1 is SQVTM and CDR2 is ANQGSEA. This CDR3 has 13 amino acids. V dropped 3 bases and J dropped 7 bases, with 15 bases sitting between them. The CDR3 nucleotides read TGCAGCGTTGACTCACAGGGAATAGGTGGCTACACCTTC. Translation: CSVDSQGIGGYTF.

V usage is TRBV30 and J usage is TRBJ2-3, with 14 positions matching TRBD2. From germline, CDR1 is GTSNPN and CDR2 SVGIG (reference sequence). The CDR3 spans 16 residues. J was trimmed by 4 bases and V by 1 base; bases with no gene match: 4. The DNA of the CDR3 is TGTGCCTGGAGTGGCCCGACTAGCGGGGGGGCAGATACGCAGTATTTT. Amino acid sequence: CAWSGPTSGGADTQYF.

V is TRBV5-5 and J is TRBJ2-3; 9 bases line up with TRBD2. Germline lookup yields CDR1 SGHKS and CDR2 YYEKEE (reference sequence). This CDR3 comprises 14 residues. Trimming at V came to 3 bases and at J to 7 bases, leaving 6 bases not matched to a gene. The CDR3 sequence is CASSSGTSLNTQYF. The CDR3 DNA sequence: TGTGCCAGCAGCTCCGGGACTAGCCTAAATACGCAGTATTTT.